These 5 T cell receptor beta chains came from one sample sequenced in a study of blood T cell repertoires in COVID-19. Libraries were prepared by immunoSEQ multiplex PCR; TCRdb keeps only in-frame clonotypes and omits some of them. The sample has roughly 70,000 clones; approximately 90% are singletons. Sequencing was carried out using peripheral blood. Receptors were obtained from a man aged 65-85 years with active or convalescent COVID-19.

The CDR3 reads CSVSSGTEAFF. The CDR3 DNA follows: TGCAGCGTTAGCAGCGGGACTGAAGCTTTCTTT. The V and J genes are TRBV29-1 and TRBJ1-1; no clear D gene. Germline loops: CDR1 SQVTM, CDR2 ANQGSEA. There are 11 residues in the CDR3. The V gene lost 5 bases and the J gene lost 5 bases, with 9 bases spanning the gap.

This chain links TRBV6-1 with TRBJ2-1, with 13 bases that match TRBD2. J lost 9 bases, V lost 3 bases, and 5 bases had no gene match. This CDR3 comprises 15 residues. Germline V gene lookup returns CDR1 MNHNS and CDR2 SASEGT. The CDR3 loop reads CASSDGLAGVLEQFF. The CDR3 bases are TGTGCCAGCAGTGACGGACTAGCGGGAGTACTTGAGCAGTTCTTC.

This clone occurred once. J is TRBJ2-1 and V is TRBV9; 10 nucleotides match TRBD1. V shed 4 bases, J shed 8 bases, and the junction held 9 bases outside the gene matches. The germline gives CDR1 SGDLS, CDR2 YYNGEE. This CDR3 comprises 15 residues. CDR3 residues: CASSTRQGAIDEQFF. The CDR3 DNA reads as TGTGCCAGCAGCACCCGACAGGGGGCTATCGATGAGCAGTTCTTC.

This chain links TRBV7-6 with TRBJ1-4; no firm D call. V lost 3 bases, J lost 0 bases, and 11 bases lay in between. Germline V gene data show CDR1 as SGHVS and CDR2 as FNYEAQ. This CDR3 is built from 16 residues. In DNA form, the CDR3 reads TGTGCCAGCAGCTTCAGGTCTCCCGCAACTAATGAAAAACTGTTTTTT. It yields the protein CASSFRSPATNEKLFF.

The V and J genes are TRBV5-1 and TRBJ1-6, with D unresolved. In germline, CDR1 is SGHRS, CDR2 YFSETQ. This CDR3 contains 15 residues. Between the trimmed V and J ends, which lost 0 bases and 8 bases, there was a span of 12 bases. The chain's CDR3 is CASSLDSPVDSPLHF. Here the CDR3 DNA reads TGCGCCAGCAGCTTGGACAGCCCGGTAGATTCACCCCTCCACTTT.